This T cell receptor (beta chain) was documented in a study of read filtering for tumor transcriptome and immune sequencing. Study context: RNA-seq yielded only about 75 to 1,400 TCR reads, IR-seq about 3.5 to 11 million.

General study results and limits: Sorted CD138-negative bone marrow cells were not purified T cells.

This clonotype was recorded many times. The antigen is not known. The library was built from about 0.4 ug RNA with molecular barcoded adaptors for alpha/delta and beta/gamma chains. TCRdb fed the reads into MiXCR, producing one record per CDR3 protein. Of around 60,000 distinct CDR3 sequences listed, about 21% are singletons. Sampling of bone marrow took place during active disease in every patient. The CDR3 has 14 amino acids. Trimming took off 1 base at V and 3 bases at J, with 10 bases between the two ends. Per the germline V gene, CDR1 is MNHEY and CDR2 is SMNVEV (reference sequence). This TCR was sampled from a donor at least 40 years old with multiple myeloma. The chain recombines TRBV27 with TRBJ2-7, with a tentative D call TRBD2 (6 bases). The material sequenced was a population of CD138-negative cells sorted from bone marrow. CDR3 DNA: TGTGCCAGCAGTTTATTTGCGGGGAACTACGAGCAGTACTTC. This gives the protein CASSLFAGNYEQYF.